The 27 T cell receptor beta chains below were found in one sample sequenced in a study of blood T cell repertoires in COVID-19 (dated by TCRdb to about 2020). Libraries were prepared through the immunoSEQ multiplex PCR assay. Imported from immuneACCESS, the table was reduced by TCRdb to in-frame sequences with V and J called. These copies leave out some clones; in studies compared against another copy, an unresolved V gene accounts for under half, and the cause of the remainder is not known. For this sample the table gives around 280,000 clones, of which around nine tenths were detected only once. The top ten clonotypes cover about 11% of the sample. Sequencing was carried out using peripheral blood. These receptors all stem from a woman in her twenties or thirties with COVID-19, enrolled during active disease.

This sequence joins TRBV7-9 and TRBJ2-7, with D tentatively TRBD2 (6 bases). Deletions cut 3 bases from V and 2 bases from J, with 11 bases between. The CDR3 consists of 14 residues. Looked up from germline, CDR1 is SEHNR and CDR2 is FQNEAQ (reference sequence). The CDR3 reads CASSLEGRTYEQYF. The CDR3 nucleotides are TGTGCCAGCAGCTTGGAGGGGAGAACCTACGAGCAGTACTTC. Combining the CDR3 with reference TRBV7-9 and TRBJ2-7 gives the whole variable domain DTGVSQNPRHKITKRGQNVTFRCDPISEHNRLYWYRQTLGQGPEFLTYFQNEAQLEKSRLLSDRFSAERPKGSFSTLEIQRTEQGDSAMYLCASSLEGRTYEQYFGPGTRLTVT.

The rearrangement joins TRBV5-5 to TRBJ1-6; D not certain. V was pared by 0 bases and J by 9 bases, with 25 bases between. The CDR3 loop spans 19 amino acids. CDR1 is SGHKS, CDR2 YYEKEE, per germline (reference sequence). The CDR3 spells CASSLDPSPGSLGGSPLHF. The CDR3 DNA follows: TGTGCCAGCAGCTTGGACCCTTCCCCTGGCTCCTTAGGAGGTTCACCCCTCCACTTT.

V is TRBV30 and J is TRBJ1-2; D not certain. CDR1 and CDR2 (germline): GTSNPN, SVGIG (reference sequence). The CDR3 is made up of 14 amino acids. Trimming shortened V by 1 base and J by 5 bases, and 14 bases separated the two germline ends. The DNA for the CDR3 is TGTGCCTGGAGTGGCGGCACCGGTAGATATGGCTACACCTTC. Amino acids: CAWSGGTGRYGYTF.

The chain couples TRBV6-2 or TRBV6-3 to TRBJ1-4, with D maybe TRBD1 (5 bases). The CDR3 runs to 15 residues. CDR1 is MNHEY, CDR2 SVGEGT, per germline. V was clipped by 2 bases and J by 7 bases, with 14 bases between them. The CDR3 spells CASSYTGTLGEKLFF. DNA for the CDR3: TGTGCCAGCAGTTACACCGGGACTTTGGGTGAAAAACTGTTTTTT.

V gene TRBV7-9 combines with J gene TRBJ2-3; no definite D call. The V end was cut by 5 bases, the J end by 1 base, with 16 bases between. CDR1 SEHNR and CDR2 FQNEAQ come from the germline V gene (reference sequence). The CDR3 is made up of 16 amino acids. The CDR3 region is CASSPGQNAGTDTQYF. The DNA for the CDR3 is TGTGCCAGCAGCCCTGGCCAAAATGCAGGCACAGATACGCAGTATTTT. Combining the CDR3 with reference TRBV7-9 and TRBJ2-3 gives the whole variable domain DTGVSQNPRHKITKRGQNVTFRCDPISEHNRLYWYRQTLGQGPEFLTYFQNEAQLEKSRLLSDRFSAERPKGSFSTLEIQRTEQGDSAMYLCASSPGQNAGTDTQYFGPGTRLTVL.

V gene TRBV7-6 combines with J gene TRBJ2-5, with 9 bases identical to TRBD2. Germline CDR1 and CDR2: SGHVS and FNYEAQ. There are 15 residues in the CDR3. The V and J ends lost 4 bases and 2 bases, in that order; junction bases with no gene match: 5. CDR3 in DNA: TGTGCCAGCAGCTACCCCACTAGCGGGCAAGAGACCCAGTACTTC. Residues: CASSYPTSGQETQYF.

This clone has only one observation. The V call is TRBV11-2, the J call TRBJ2-1, with 9 bases lining up with TRBD1. The V segment lost 5 bases and the J segment 9 bases; nucleotides outside the gene matches: 8. CDR3 size: 14 residues. CDR1 and CDR2 (germline): SGHAT, FQNNGV. CDR3 nucleotides: TGTGCCAGCAGCGCCGGGACAGGGAGGAGTGAGCAGTTCTTC. Translating it yields CASSAGTGRSEQFF. The variable domain in full, completed from reference TRBV11-2 and TRBJ2-1, reads EAGVAQSPRYKIIEKRQSVAFWCNPISGHATLYWYQQILGQGPKLLIQFQNNGVVDDSQLPKDRFSAERLKGVDSTLKIQPAKLEDSAVYLCASSAGTGRSEQFFGPGTRLTVL.

This rearrangement joins TRBV29-1 to TRBJ2-7; D is unresolved. Looked up from germline, CDR1 is SQVTM and CDR2 is ANQGSEA. Trimming pared 4 bases from V and 7 bases from J, leaving 14 bases between. This CDR3 is 12 amino acids long. In DNA form, the CDR3 reads TGCAGCGTTGCACACAATGTACAGGAGCAGTACTTC. Its translation: CSVAHNVQEQYF.

The gene calls are TRBV13 and TRBJ2-1, with D hard to call. The V gene lost 2 bases and the J gene lost 9 bases, with 17 bases spanning the gap. Germline CDR1 is PRHDT and CDR2 is FYEKMQ (reference sequence). The CDR3 has 15 residues. CDR3 sequence: CASSLTADSRSEQFF. The CDR3 DNA follows: TGTGCCAGCAGCTTAACGGCCGACTCACGCAGTGAGCAGTTCTTC. The entire variable domain, with the rest obtained from reference TRBV13 and TRBJ2-1, is as follows: AAGVIQSPRHLIKEKRETATLKCYPIPRHDTVYWYQQGPGQDPQFLISFYEKMQSDKGSIPDRFSAQQFSDYHSELNMSSLELGDSALYFCASSLTADSRSEQFFGPGTRLTVL.

The chain uses TRBV5-6 and TRBJ2-7, with TRBD1 identical over 7 bases. This CDR3 comprises 16 residues. V gave up 1 base and J gave up 3 bases; unmatched junction bases: 10. Germline V lookup: CDR1 SGHDT, CDR2 YYEEEE. The DNA of the CDR3 is TGTGCCAGCAGCTTGCCCGGGCAGGGGGTTCGCTACGAGCAGTACTTC. Its translation: CASSLPGQGVRYEQYF.

The V call is TRBV7-9, the J call TRBJ2-2, with 7 bases lining up with TRBD2. V dropped 5 bases and J dropped 8; count of bases not matched to a gene: 8. The CDR3 has 14 amino acids. Germline lookup yields CDR1 SEHNR and CDR2 FQNEAQ (reference sequence). Here the CDR3 reads CASSERLARGELFF. DNA of the CDR3: TGTGCCAGCAGCGAGCGACTAGCAAGAGGGGAGCTGTTTTTT.

V usage is TRBV27 and J usage is TRBJ2-5, with a weak D call TRBD1 (6 bases). CDR3 length: 14 amino acids. Germline V gene data show CDR1 as MNHEY and CDR2 as SMNVEV (reference sequence). Trimming pared 6 bases from V and 1 base from J, leaving 12 bases between. Here the CDR3 DNA reads TGTGCCAGCAGCCAACAGGGCAGCCAAGAGACCCAGTACTTC. Translating it yields CASSQQGSQETQYF.

Ten or more counts support this clone. This chain links TRBV28 with TRBJ2-3; TRBD1 agrees at 7 bases. J gave up 5 bases and V 1 base, and 9 bases lay outside the gene matches. Germline values: CDR1 MDHEN, CDR2 SYDVKM. The CDR3 covers 16 residues. The CDR3 DNA reads as TGTGCCAGCAGTTTATTCAGGGGGTCTCGCGGAGATACGCAGTATTTT. Translating gives CASSLFRGSRGDTQYF.

The rearrangement uses TRBV4-2 and TRBJ2-7, with TRBD2 matching 8 bases. This CDR3 comprises 17 residues. V trimming: 5 bases; J trimming: 2 bases; junction bases outside the gene matches: 14. Looked up from germline, CDR1 is LGHNA and CDR2 is YNFKEQ. The CDR3 reads CASSILGSGTTAYEQYF. CDR3 in DNA: TGTGCCAGCAGCATCCTAGGTAGCGGGACTACCGCCTACGAGCAGTACTTC.

This chain's CDR3 is CASSLVGGSNEQYF. As DNA, the CDR3 is TGTGCCAGCAGCTTAGTCGGCGGGAGTAACGAGCAGTACTTC. The chain is built from TRBV7-9 and TRBJ2-7; 7 bases match TRBD2. The V segment lost 1 base and the J segment 5 bases; nucleotides outside the gene matches: 5. There are 14 residues in the CDR3. Germline V gene sequence: CDR1 SEHNR, CDR2 FQNEAQ (reference sequence). The full variable domain, in which reference TRBV7-9 and TRBJ2-7 provide the parts outside the CDR3, is DTGVSQNPRHKITKRGQNVTFRCDPISEHNRLYWYRQTLGQGPEFLTYFQNEAQLEKSRLLSDRFSAERPKGSFSTLEIQRTEQGDSAMYLCASSLVGGSNEQYFGPGTRLTVT.

This sequence joins TRBV10-3 and TRBJ1-2; 9 bases fit TRBD1. The junction had 4 bases not matched to a gene; V was cut back by 5 bases and J by 3 bases. CDR1 and CDR2 (germline): ENHRY, SYGVKD. There are 14 residues in the CDR3. The CDR3 loop is CAISLQGADYGYTF. The CDR3 DNA reads TGTGCCATCAGTCTACAGGGGGCGGACTATGGCTACACCTTC.

The CDR3 DNA reads as TGTGCCAGCAGCTTGGGGGGACAGCAAGAGACCCAGTACTTC. The encoded protein is CASSLGGQQETQYF. V and J are TRBV5-6 and TRBJ2-5, with 7 bases fitting TRBD1. The CDR3 has 14 amino acids. The V gene end was trimmed by 0 bases and the J gene end by 2 bases; junction bases not matched to a gene: 1. CDR1 is SGHDT and CDR2 is YYEEEE in the germline V gene.

The chain has TRBV7-8 and TRBJ2-5; perhaps TRBD1 as D (7 bases). Trimming removed 7 bases from V and 5 bases from J, with 17 bases in between. The V gene's germline CDR1 is SGHVS and CDR2 FQNEAQ. The CDR3 is 14 residues long. The CDR3 DNA follows: TGTGCCAGCATCCCCAGGGGGGAATTGGAGACCCAGTACTTC. It encodes CASIPRGELETQYF.

The J gene is TRBJ2-7, the V gene TRBV5-1; possibly TRBD1 for D (5 bases). Germline CDR1 reads SGHRS; CDR2 reads YFSETQ. The CDR3 length is 15 residues. V was shortened by 0 bases and J by 3 bases, with 13 bases between the two germline ends. The CDR3 nucleotides are TGCGCCAGCAGCTTGGAAGGACACCCTATCTACGAGCAGTACTTC. Translating it yields CASSLEGHPIYEQYF.

The chain has TRBV5-1 and TRBJ1-1; 9 positions match TRBD1. There are 17 residues in the CDR3. J was trimmed by 4 bases and V by 2 bases; bases with no gene match: 12. The V gene's germline CDR1 is SGHRS and CDR2 YFSETQ. The CDR3 coding sequence is TGCGCCAGCAGCTTCTATCCTCCGACAGGGGGATTCACTGAAGCTTTCTTT. As protein: CASSFYPPTGGFTEAFF.

This chain uses TRBV6-5 with TRBJ2-2; perhaps TRBD1 as D (6 bases). The CDR3 is 15 residues long. Trimming pared 0 bases from V and 1 base from J, leaving 6 bases between. Germline CDR1 reads MNHEY; CDR2 reads SVGAGI. This CDR3 reads CASSYSTGNTGELFF. The CDR3, as DNA: TGTGCCAGCAGTTACTCGACAGGGAACACCGGGGAGCTGTTTTTT.

This chain links TRBV5-1 with TRBJ2-7; 14 bases map to TRBD2. Germline CDR1 SGHRS, CDR2 YFSETQ. CDR3 length: 17 residues. The junction had 9 bases not matched to a gene; V was cut back by 4 bases and J by 3 bases. The CDR3 loop is CASSTGLAGGLGYEQYF. The CDR3 region has the DNA TGCGCCAGCAGCACCGGACTAGCGGGAGGACTCGGCTACGAGCAGTACTTC.

The rearrangement uses TRBV7-9 and TRBJ2-1, with D tentatively TRBD2 (5 bases). V shed 6 bases and J shed 3 bases, with 12 bases lying between them. This CDR3 has 14 amino acids. The germline gives CDR1 SEHNR, CDR2 FQNEAQ (reference sequence). For the CDR3, the DNA is TGTGCCAGCAGTAGTGGACTTAACTACAATGAGCAGTTCTTC. As protein: CASSSGLNYNEQFF.

J is TRBJ1-5 and V is TRBV19; 10 nucleotides agree with TRBD1. The J segment lost 6 bases and the V segment lost 5 bases, leaving 7 bases of the junction unmatched. The CDR3 sequence is 15 residues long. Germline V gene lookup returns CDR1 LNHDA and CDR2 SQIVND (reference sequence). CDR3 sequence (DNA): TGTGCCAGTAGTGCCGGGACAGGGGTAAGTCAGCCCCAGCATTTT. It codes for CASSAGTGVSQPQHF.

This clone appeared once. This chain joins TRBV29-1 and TRBJ2-3; 13 bases match TRBD2. Germline CDR1 reads SQVTM; CDR2 reads ANQGSEA. The CDR3 spans 15 residues. Trimming removed 6 bases from V and 11 bases from J; junction bases left unmatched: 14. The CDR3 bases are TGCAGCGTCGCGGGGGTGGGACTAGCGGGGTGGCAGCAGTATTTT. It yields the protein CSVAGVGLAGWQQYF.

The chain joins TRBV10-3 to TRBJ2-3; 9 nucleotides line up with TRBD2. CDR1 is ENHRY and CDR2 is SYGVKD in the germline V gene. The ends lost 6 bases at V and 6 bases at J; junction bases unmatched: 4. The CDR3 length is 13 residues. The CDR3 nucleotides are TGTGCCATCAGGGGCGGGAGGGAGGATACGCAGTATTTT. It yields the protein CAIRGGREDTQYF.

The chain uses TRBV24-1 and TRBJ2-1, with 11 bases fitting TRBD2. Germline V gives CDR1 KGHDR, CDR2 SFDVKD. J lost 3 bases, V lost 5 bases, and 5 bases had no gene match. The CDR3 has 16 residues. CDR3 coding DNA: TGTGCCACCAGTGGATTAGCGGGAGGGTTCTACAATGAGCAGTTCTTC. This encodes CATSGLAGGFYNEQFF.